The clone carrying this TCR beta chain occurred once. This sample is drawn from a study of OX40 agonist ivuxolimab in advanced cancers. CDR1 and CDR2 (germline): MGHDK, SYGVNS. Unmatched junction bases numbered 16, after V lost 6 bases and J lost 3 bases. The CDR3 spans 17 residues. The data were produced by immunoSEQ multiplex PCR, yet TCRdb's version contains in-frame clones alone and is incomplete. The data hold about 64,000 clones, with 80% to 90% observed a single time. The rearrangement joins TRBV25-1 to TRBJ2-5; 7 bases agree with TRBD1. The sequencing used CD4+ or CD8+ T cells sorted from blood, collected in a trial of the OX40 agonist ivuxolimab. The receptor was isolated from an adult with an advanced solid tumor such as melanoma, head and neck, liver or kidney cancer. The CDR3 nucleotides are TGTGCCAGCAGCTCTCCTGGAACGACAGGGTTGAAAGAGACCCAGTACTTC. It yields the protein CASSSPGTTGLKETQYF.